This TCR beta chain was recovered during a study of blood T cell repertoires in COVID-19 (dated by TCRdb to 2018 to 2021). Context from the whole study: The collaborator samples originated in the United States, Italy and Spain and spanned the acute and convalescent phases of COVID-19. The material from the prospective study consisted of cDNA or gDNA derived from T cells, B-cell-depleted T cells, or PBMCs. Deeply sampled blood TCRbeta repertoires from subjects exposed to, actively infected with, or recovered from COVID-19 were included in the dataset. The repertoires were made available in a free public database intended to serve as a resource for research on the immune response to SARS-CoV-2. The samples were drawn from the first 160 participants of the ongoing ImmuneRACE study and from 950 to 1,500 subjects provided by 6 global collaborators. Sample metadata almost always included a de-identified subject ID, COVID-19 status, age in years and sex. Where available, HLA class I and class II types were obtained from metadata supplied by the sample provider rather than from assay-based typing. Summary of the overall study and its limitations: How much clinical and demographic metadata was included differed by source and by participant, and the metadata was provided uncurated.

Comment on this clone: It lacks a known antigen. No much larger clone exists at a distance of one base, and base qualities are not known.

The collaborating institutions used their own protocols to collect whole blood in K2EDTA tubes. For TCRbeta analysis, collaborator samples were shipped as frozen whole blood, as isolated PBMCs, or as DNA extracted from either sample type. From cysteine to phenylalanine, the CDR3 is 13 amino acids long. Solely the CDR3 DNA is kept, with 39 bases framed from the first base. V drops 9 bases and J drops 5 bases, leaving 15 bases in between. CDR1 and CDR2 are read off the germline V gene as KGHDR and SFDVKD. TCRbeta CDR3 regions were amplified from genomic DNA by means of the immunoSEQ Assay, a bias-controlled multiplex PCR. Per the original workflow: Within the assay, amplification of reference gene primers was used to estimate how many nucleated cells each sample contained. To quantify the absolute abundance of each unique TCRbeta CDR3 rearrangement, sequence reads were collapsed and filtered. For each sample, productive Simpson clonality was calculated by taking the square root of Simpson's diversity index across productive rearrangements. Here the immuneACCESS table is served through TCRdb, limited to in-frame sequences with V and J called. Missing clones are a known gap in these copies; in checked studies unresolved V genes cover under half, and the rest lacks a known reason. V and J calls and clone size are as listed in that table; D and trimming were resolved from the DNA. The sample table shows 40,000 to 55,000 clones, and 82% are seen once. The ten largest clonotypes hold about 4% of the sample.

The chain links TRBV24-1 with TRBJ2-5; possibly the D gene is TRBD1, per 5 matching bases. The receptor's source is a woman aged 70 to 79 with acute or convalescent COVID-19. Material for sequencing was peripheral blood. This receptor has the CDR3 CATQAGMMETQYF. The DNA reads TGTGCCACCCAGGCAGGGATGATGGAGACCCAGTACTTC.